The 12 T cell receptor beta chains below come from one sample, sequenced in a study of early T cells in non-severe SARS-CoV-2 infection. A single record per CDR3 protein comes from TCRdb applying MiXCR to the 5' RACE reads. The sample lists some 30,000 distinct CDR3 sequences, about 5.7% occurring once. Sequencing used whole blood. Every receptor here comes from an adult who was a healthcare worker with PCR-confirmed SARS-CoV-2 infection or an uninfected control (not recorded which).

This clonotype was recorded a few times. The chain combines TRBV6-4 with TRBJ2-3; D might be TRBD1 (5 bases). Germline V gene lookup returns CDR1 MRHNA and CDR2 SNTAGT. Trimming took off 8 bases at V and 0 bases at J, with 15 bases between the two ends. The CDR3 length is 15 residues. The CDR3 DNA reads TGTGCCAGCTCGCCCGTAGGGGCGAGCACAGATACGCAGTATTTT. Translation: CASSPVGASTDTQYF.

This sequence joins TRBV18 and TRBJ2-1; tentative D call: TRBD2 (6 bases). CDR3 length: 15 amino acids. Between the trimmed V and J ends, which lost 3 bases and 1 base, there was a span of 10 bases. Per germline, CDR1 KGHSH and CDR2 LQKENI. The CDR3 region has the DNA TGTGCCAGCTCACCCGGGACTGGGTCCTACAATGAGCAGTTCTTC. It specifies CASSPGTGSYNEQFF.

This chain joins TRBV9 and TRBJ1-1, with D unresolved. Germline V gene lookup returns CDR1 SGDLS and CDR2 YYNGEE. This CDR3 has 13 amino acids. V was pared by 0 bases and J by 2 bases, with 5 bases between. The CDR3 loop is CASSVVSNTEAFF. CDR3 coding DNA: TGTGCCAGCAGCGTAGTTTCCAACACTGAAGCTTTCTTT. The full variable domain, completed using reference TRBV9 and TRBJ1-1, is DSGVTQTPKHLITATGQRVTLRCSPRSGDLSVYWYQQSLDQGLQFLIQYYNGEERAKGNILERFSAQQFPDLHSELNLSSLELGDSALYFCASSVVSNTEAFFGQGTRLTVV.

The rearrangement uses TRBV11-2 and TRBJ2-7; D is unresolved. Trimming shortened V by 4 bases and J by 9 bases, and 16 bases separated the two germline ends. Per germline, CDR1 SGHAT and CDR2 FQNNGV. There are 13 residues in the CDR3. The DNA for the CDR3 is TGTGCCAGCAGCTCCCGGTCCCTCCTACGGCAGTACTTC. It encodes CASSSRSLLRQYF.

The chain employs TRBV3-1 and TRBJ2-2; D may be TRBD2 (5 bases). V was pared by 4 bases and J by 6 bases, with 12 bases between. The CDR3 consists of 14 residues. Germline V CDR1 and CDR2: LGHDT, YNNKEL (reference sequence). CDR3 sequence (DNA): TGTGCCAGCAGCCCGTTACTAGGTCCCGGGGAGCTGTTTTTT. This encodes CASSPLLGPGELFF. Full variable domain (outside the CDR3, taken from reference TRBV3-1 and TRBJ2-2): DTAVSQTPKYLVTQMGNDKSIKCEQNLGHDTMYWYKQDSKKFLKIMFSYNNKELIINETVPNRFSPKSPDKAHLNLHINSLELGDSAVYFCASSPLLGPGELFFGEGSRLTVL.

This clonotype was picked up many times. This chain links TRBV7-8 with TRBJ1-4; D gene ambiguous. The CDR3 runs to 15 residues. V lost 3 bases to trimming and J lost 2 bases, with 10 bases between them. Germline CDR1 SGHVS, CDR2 FQNEAQ. The CDR3: CASSFRRITNEKLFF. CDR3 in DNA: TGTGCCAGCAGCTTCCGACGGATTACTAATGAAAAACTGTTTTTT.

This clonotype has just a few counts. This rearrangement joins TRBV20-1 to TRBJ1-1; D ambiguous. Trimming took off 0 bases at V and 1 base at J, with 12 bases between the two ends. The CDR3 has 15 residues. Germline CDR1 DFQATT, CDR2 SNEGSKA (reference sequence). The CDR3 DNA sequence: TGCAGTGCTAGAGAGGGAGGGCGCCGGAACACTGAAGCTTTCTTT. This translates into CSAREGGRRNTEAFF.

In its sample, this clonotype was seen many times. The rearrangement links TRBV2 to TRBJ2-3, with TRBD2 identical over 12 bases. Germline CDR1 and CDR2: SNHLY and FYNNEI. With 6 bases clipped from V and 7 bases from J, the junction kept 11 bases outside the gene matches. The CDR3 is made up of 16 amino acids. CDR3: CASRERQRTSGNTQYF. The CDR3 region has the DNA TGTGCCAGCAGGGAAAGGCAAAGGACTAGCGGGAATACGCAGTATTTT. Together with reference TRBV2 and TRBJ2-3, the CDR3 gives the full variable domain: EPEVTQTPSHQVTQMGQEVILRCVPISNHLYFYWYRQILGQKVEFLVSFYNNEISEKSEIFDDQFSVERPDGSNFTLKIRSTKLEDSAMYFCASRERQRTSGNTQYFGPGTRLTVL.

This clonotype has a handful of counts. This chain joins TRBV11-2 and TRBJ1-1; D might be TRBD1 (6 bases). V lost 3 bases, J lost 3 bases, and 11 bases lay in between. CDR3 length: 14 residues. CDR1 is SGHAT, CDR2 FQNNGV, per germline. The CDR3 region has the DNA TGTGCCAGCAGCTTCTACAGGGTTGACACTGAAGCTTTCTTT. Protein: CASSFYRVDTEAFF.

This clonotype has ten or more counts. The J gene is TRBJ2-1, the V gene TRBV20-1, with D maybe TRBD2 (5 bases). The CDR3 totals 14 residues. Trimming pared 5 bases from V and 2 bases from J, leaving 13 bases between. Per germline, CDR1 DFQATT and CDR2 SNEGSKA (reference sequence). CDR3 loop: CSAPPDSPYNEQFF. The CDR3 bases are TGCAGTGCTCCCCCGGACTCTCCCTACAATGAGCAGTTCTTC.

This sequence joins TRBV5-1 and TRBJ1-6; D remains unclear. V lost 1 base and J lost 0, with 8 bases in between. Looked up from germline, CDR1 is SGHRS and CDR2 is YFSETQ. The CDR3 contains 16 residues. The CDR3 coding sequence is TGCGCCAGCAGCTTGATTTCGAGCTCCTATAATTCACCCCTCCACTTT. Protein sequence: CASSLISSSYNSPLHF.

Ten or more counts support this clonotype. This chain links TRBV7-6 with TRBJ2-7; 10 bases are a match to TRBD2. Germline V lookup: CDR1 SGHVS, CDR2 FNYEAQ. The CDR3 is 14 residues long. V lost 1 base, J lost 12 bases, and 9 bases stayed unmatched. CDR3 coding DNA: TGTGCCAGCAGCTTAGGCACTAGCGGGGTGGAATGGTACTTC. This translates into CASSLGTSGVEWYF.